The TCR beta chain under discussion was sequenced for a study of blood T cells in healthy people across ages. This clonotype was detected a few times. Collection of roughly 9.6 milliliters of peripheral blood was performed for each donor. Using a J-beta primer mix together with a sample-barcoded 5' primer, a second PCR was run for about 6 to 12 cycles. TCRdb ran MiXCR on the 5' RACE reads and lists one entry per CDR3 protein. Of 1.5 million to 1.9 million distinct CDR3 sequences listed, approximately 43% were seen once; the top ten hold roughly 3.7%. J lost 3 bases, V lost 4 bases, and 3 bases had no gene match. The CDR3 consists of 14 residues. Germline CDR1 is SEHNR and CDR2 is FQNEAQ (reference sequence).

The sample consisted of blood. The gene calls are TRBV7-9 and TRBJ2-7, with 10 bases matching TRBD2. This TCR was sampled from a woman aged 18-29 years in good health. In DNA form, the CDR3 reads TGTGCCAGCAGCTCGACTAGCGGGTACTACGAGCAGTACTTC. The encoded protein is CASSSTSGYYEQYF.